This paragraph covers one T cell receptor beta chain sequence. CDR1 is GTSNPN and CDR2 is SVGIG in the germline V gene (reference sequence). This CDR3 comprises 15 residues. The V gene end was trimmed by 0 bases and the J gene end by 0 bases; junction bases not matched to a gene: 2. Method: immunoSEQ multiplex PCR; TCRdb's copy keeps in-frame clones and lacks some. This sample carries 120,000 or so clones, about 89% of them seen once, and the ten largest clones take 2.9%. These data come from a study of control samples from healthy donors and cancer patients. The sequenced material came from blood. The TCR sequence derives from a man aged 55-75 years in good health. This chain links TRBV30 with TRBJ2-1, with 7 bases aligning to TRBD1. The CDR3: CAWSVQGRSYNEQFF. The DNA for the CDR3 is TGTGCCTGGAGTGTACAGGGGCGCTCCTACAATGAGCAGTTCTTC. The full variable domain, completed using reference TRBV30 and TRBJ2-1, is SQTIHQWPATLVQPVGSPLSLECTVEGTSNPNLYWYRQAAGRGLQLLFYSVGIGQISSEVPQNLSASRPQDRQFILSSKKLLLSDSGFYLCAWSVQGRSYNEQFFGPGTRLTVL.